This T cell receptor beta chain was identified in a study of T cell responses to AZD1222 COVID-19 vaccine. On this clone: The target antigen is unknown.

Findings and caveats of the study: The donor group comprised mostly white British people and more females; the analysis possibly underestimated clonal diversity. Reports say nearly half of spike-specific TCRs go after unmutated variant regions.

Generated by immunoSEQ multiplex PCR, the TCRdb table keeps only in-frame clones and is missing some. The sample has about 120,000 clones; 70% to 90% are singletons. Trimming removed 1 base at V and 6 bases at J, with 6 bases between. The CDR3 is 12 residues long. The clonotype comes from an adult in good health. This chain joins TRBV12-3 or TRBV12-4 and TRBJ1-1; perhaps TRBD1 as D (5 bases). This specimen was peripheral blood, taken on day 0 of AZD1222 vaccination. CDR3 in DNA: TGTGCCAGCAGTTTAGTGGGACCTGAAGCTTTCTTT. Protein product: CASSLVGPEAFF.